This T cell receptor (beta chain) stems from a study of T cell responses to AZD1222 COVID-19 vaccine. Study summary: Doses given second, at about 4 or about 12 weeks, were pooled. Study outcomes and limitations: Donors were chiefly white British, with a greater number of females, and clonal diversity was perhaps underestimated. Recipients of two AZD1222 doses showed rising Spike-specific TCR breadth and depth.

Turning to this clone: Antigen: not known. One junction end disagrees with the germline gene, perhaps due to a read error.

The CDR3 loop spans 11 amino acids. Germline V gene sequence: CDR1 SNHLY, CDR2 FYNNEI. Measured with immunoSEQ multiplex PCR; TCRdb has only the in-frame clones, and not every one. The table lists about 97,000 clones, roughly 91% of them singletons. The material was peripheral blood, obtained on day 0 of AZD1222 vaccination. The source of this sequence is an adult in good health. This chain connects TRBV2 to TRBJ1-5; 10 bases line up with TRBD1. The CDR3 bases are TGTGCCAGCAATTCGGACAGGGGGTTATCTTTT. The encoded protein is CASNSDRGLSF.